The rows below give T cell receptor beta chains drawn from one sample of a study of shared clonotypes between healthy human individuals. Generated by immunoSEQ multiplex PCR, the TCRdb table keeps only in-frame clones and is missing some. The repertoire consists of under 2.5 million clones, with less than 95% occurring once and the leading ten covering 0.37%. Sequenced: naive CD4+ T cells from PBMCs. The receptors here all came from a young man in good health. Some clones in this sample may be carry-over from other donors' samples. Both conserved end residues are part of each CDR3. The order of the fields is D gene, J gene, clone size, V gene, CDR3 protein, CDR3 DNA. A D gene is named only where the DNA matches it firmly. Clone size is not always given. Where it is, it says once, few, many or a class for expanded clones.

d_gene: -
j_gene: TRBJ2-1
abundance: -
v_gene: TRBV5-1
CDR3aa: CASTPDYPTKQFF
CDR3nt: TGCGCCAGCACCCCGGACTACCCTACTAAGCAGTTCTTC

d_gene: -
j_gene: TRBJ2-3
abundance: once
v_gene: TRBV2
CDR3aa: CASRSGQSTDTQYF
CDR3nt: TGTGCCAGCAGATCGGGACAAAGCACAGATACGCAGTATTTT

d_gene: -
j_gene: TRBJ2-2
abundance: once
v_gene: TRBV4-2
CDR3aa: CASSQGPAGNTGELFF
CDR3nt: TGTGCCAGCAGCCAAGGACCAGCGGGGAACACCGGGGAGCTGTTTTTT

d_gene: -
j_gene: TRBJ2-5
abundance: -
v_gene: TRBV27
CDR3aa: CASSFRGSQETQYF
CDR3nt: TGTGCCAGCTCATTCCGTGGGTCCCAAGAGACCCAGTACTTC

d_gene: TRBD1
j_gene: TRBJ1-1
abundance: -
v_gene: TRBV5-8
CDR3aa: CASSLRDRGIGTEAFF
CDR3nt: TGTGCCAGCAGCTTGAGGGACAGGGGGATAGGAACTGAAGCTTTCTTT

d_gene: -
j_gene: TRBJ2-3
abundance: -
v_gene: TRBV7-3
CDR3aa: CASSPTGDTQYF
CDR3nt: TGTGCCAGCAGCCCAACGGGGGATACGCAGTATTTT

d_gene: -
j_gene: TRBJ1-3
abundance: -
v_gene: TRBV5-1
CDR3aa: CASSSVWGDNTIYF
CDR3nt: TGCGCCAGCAGCTCCGTATGGGGAGACAACACCATATATTTT

d_gene: -
j_gene: TRBJ1-3
abundance: -
v_gene: TRBV5-1
CDR3aa: CASSPWERTVSSGNTIYF
CDR3nt: TGCGCCAGCAGCCCCTGGGAAAGGACCGTTTCCTCTGGAAACACCATATATTTT

d_gene: -
j_gene: TRBJ2-7
abundance: -
v_gene: TRBV28
CDR3aa: CASSPAGGFSYEQYF
CDR3nt: TGTGCCAGCAGTCCCGCTGGCGGATTCTCCTACGAGCAGTACTTC

d_gene: -
j_gene: TRBJ1-2
abundance: -
v_gene: TRBV2
CDR3aa: CASSEQGSVSPGYTF
CDR3nt: TGTGCCAGCAGTGAACAGGGTTCGGTCAGTCCCGGCTACACCTTC

d_gene: TRBD2
j_gene: TRBJ2-1
abundance: -
v_gene: TRBV14
CDR3aa: CASSSLAGGYNEQFF
CDR3nt: TGTGCCAGCAGCTCATTAGCGGGAGGGTACAATGAGCAGTTCTTC

d_gene: TRBD2
j_gene: TRBJ2-3
abundance: -
v_gene: TRBV5-1
CDR3aa: CASSVGLAPADTQYF
CDR3nt: TGCGCCAGCAGCGTGGGACTAGCCCCCGCAGATACGCAGTATTTT

d_gene: -
j_gene: TRBJ2-7
abundance: -
v_gene: TRBV4-2
CDR3aa: CASSHPGTFFLYEQYF
CDR3nt: TGTGCCAGCAGCCATCCCGGGACATTCTTTCTCTACGAGCAGTACTTC

d_gene: TRBD1
j_gene: TRBJ1-2
abundance: -
v_gene: TRBV5-1
CDR3aa: CARVGTGSGGYTF
CDR3nt: TGCGCCAGGGTAGGGACAGGGAGCGGCGGCTACACCTTC

d_gene: -
j_gene: TRBJ2-7
abundance: -
v_gene: TRBV30
CDR3aa: CAWSVNSYEQYF
CDR3nt: TGTGCCTGGAGTGTGAACAGCTACGAGCAGTACTTC

d_gene: -
j_gene: TRBJ1-3
abundance: -
v_gene: TRBV5-1
CDR3aa: CASSLAGSSGNTIYF
CDR3nt: TGCGCCAGCAGCTTGGCTGGCAGCTCTGGAAACACCATATATTTT

d_gene: TRBD1
j_gene: TRBJ2-3
abundance: -
v_gene: TRBV27
CDR3aa: CASSLDRAYADTQYF
CDR3nt: TGTGCCAGCAGTTTGGACAGGGCTTACGCAGATACGCAGTATTTT

d_gene: -
j_gene: TRBJ2-1
abundance: once
v_gene: TRBV5-1
CDR3aa: CASSLGSRDEQFF
CDR3nt: TGCGCCAGCAGCTTAGGGAGCCGGGATGAGCAGTTCTTC

d_gene: -
j_gene: TRBJ1-3
abundance: -
v_gene: TRBV27
CDR3aa: CASSFAYTAGNTIYF
CDR3nt: TGTGCCAGCAGTTTTGCCTACACGGCTGGAAACACCATATATTTT

d_gene: -
j_gene: TRBJ2-5
abundance: -
v_gene: TRBV6-6
CDR3aa: CASKGSVETQYF
CDR3nt: TGTGCCAGCAAGGGGTCGGTAGAGACCCAGTACTTC

d_gene: -
j_gene: TRBJ1-1
abundance: few
v_gene: TRBV7-9
CDR3aa: CASSLNRWAFF
CDR3nt: TGTGCCAGCAGCTTAAATCGGTGGGCTTTCTTT

d_gene: -
j_gene: TRBJ2-2
abundance: -
v_gene: TRBV6-5
CDR3aa: CASSKIGISGELFF
CDR3nt: TGTGCCAGCAGCAAAATTGGGATCTCCGGGGAGCTGTTTTTT

d_gene: -
j_gene: TRBJ2-7
abundance: once
v_gene: TRBV7-9
CDR3aa: CASSSSLIGSYEQYF
CDR3nt: TGTGCCAGCAGCTCTAGTTTAATCGGGTCCTACGAGCAGTACTTC

d_gene: TRBD2
j_gene: TRBJ2-3
abundance: -
v_gene: TRBV28
CDR3aa: CASSYQLAGVPDTQYF
CDR3nt: TGTGCCAGCAGTTACCAACTAGCGGGAGTCCCCGATACGCAGTATTTT

d_gene: -
j_gene: TRBJ2-2
abundance: -
v_gene: TRBV7-6
CDR3aa: CASSSTGELFF
CDR3nt: TGTGCCAGCAGCTCGACCGGGGAGCTGTTTTTT

d_gene: -
j_gene: TRBJ2-2
abundance: -
v_gene: TRBV29-1
CDR3aa: CSVGGTGELFF
CDR3nt: TGCAGCGTTGGTGGGACCGGGGAGCTGTTTTTT

d_gene: -
j_gene: TRBJ2-7
abundance: -
v_gene: TRBV6-4
CDR3aa: CASSDPRAGPHEPNEQYF
CDR3nt: TGTGCCAGCAGTGACCCAAGAGCCGGGCCCCACGAACCCAACGAGCAGTACTTC

d_gene: -
j_gene: TRBJ1-6
abundance: -
v_gene: TRBV6-5
CDR3aa: CASSYGGTYNSPLHF
CDR3nt: TGTGCCAGCAGTTACGGGGGCACCTATAATTCACCCCTCCACTTT

d_gene: TRBD2
j_gene: TRBJ2-7
abundance: -
v_gene: TRBV28
CDR3aa: CASSSPSWTSAFSYEQYF
CDR3nt: TGTGCCAGCAGTTCGCCTTCTTGGACTAGCGCCTTCTCCTACGAGCAGTACTTC

d_gene: -
j_gene: TRBJ1-2
abundance: -
v_gene: TRBV4-3
CDR3aa: CASSQVGSGVNGYTF
CDR3nt: TGCGCCAGCAGCCAAGTGGGTTCAGGAGTGAATGGCTACACCTTC

d_gene: -
j_gene: TRBJ1-3
abundance: -
v_gene: TRBV5-4
CDR3aa: CASSPIKGNTIYF
CDR3nt: TGTGCCAGCAGTCCGATAAAGGGAAACACCATATATTTT

d_gene: -
j_gene: TRBJ2-2
abundance: -
v_gene: TRBV5-1
CDR3aa: CASSPEANNRELFF
CDR3nt: TGCGCCAGCAGCCCGGAGGCTAACAACCGGGAGCTGTTTTTT

d_gene: -
j_gene: TRBJ1-3
abundance: once
v_gene: TRBV11-3
CDR3aa: CASSSGPGNTIYF
CDR3nt: TGTGCCAGCAGCTCAGGGCCTGGAAACACCATATATTTT

d_gene: -
j_gene: TRBJ2-2
abundance: once
v_gene: TRBV9
CDR3aa: CASSPSPQVGELFF
CDR3nt: TGTGCCAGCAGCCCTAGCCCCCAGGTCGGGGAGCTGTTTTTT

d_gene: -
j_gene: TRBJ2-1
abundance: once
v_gene: TRBV29-1
CDR3aa: CSALAPSSYNEQFF
CDR3nt: TGCAGCGCCCTAGCGCCGAGCTCCTACAATGAGCAGTTCTTC

d_gene: -
j_gene: TRBJ1-6
abundance: -
v_gene: TRBV25-1
CDR3aa: CASSDGINSPLHF
CDR3nt: TGTGCCAGCAGTGATGGAATTAATTCACCCCTCCACTTT

d_gene: -
j_gene: TRBJ2-3
abundance: -
v_gene: TRBV5-6
CDR3aa: CASSFTQHRADTQYF
CDR3nt: TGTGCCAGCAGCTTCACCCAGCACAGGGCAGATACGCAGTATTTT

d_gene: -
j_gene: TRBJ2-3
abundance: -
v_gene: TRBV7-3
CDR3aa: CASSYFTDTQYF
CDR3nt: TGTGCCAGCAGCTACTTCACAGATACGCAGTATTTT

d_gene: -
j_gene: TRBJ2-1
abundance: -
v_gene: TRBV5-1
CDR3aa: CASSPVAGSTYNEQFF
CDR3nt: TGCGCCAGCAGCCCTGTGGCCGGGAGCACCTACAATGAGCAGTTCTTC

d_gene: TRBD2
j_gene: TRBJ2-1
abundance: once
v_gene: TRBV7-2
CDR3aa: CASSLISSGSGGEQFF
CDR3nt: TGTGCCAGCAGCTTAATCTCTAGCGGGAGTGGAGGTGAGCAGTTCTTC

d_gene: TRBD2
j_gene: TRBJ2-1
abundance: -
v_gene: TRBV18
CDR3aa: CASSPGTSGTYEQFF
CDR3nt: TGTGCCAGCTCCCCCGGGACTAGCGGCACGTATGAGCAGTTCTTC

d_gene: TRBD2
j_gene: TRBJ2-3
abundance: -
v_gene: TRBV5-1
CDR3aa: CASMGLAGIMDTQYF
CDR3nt: TGCGCCAGCATGGGACTAGCGGGTATAATGGATACGCAGTATTTT

d_gene: -
j_gene: TRBJ1-1
abundance: -
v_gene: TRBV2
CDR3aa: CANNHLTGTNTEAFF
CDR3nt: TGTGCCAACAATCACCTAACGGGAACCAACACTGAAGCTTTCTTT

d_gene: -
j_gene: TRBJ1-1
abundance: -
v_gene: TRBV5-1
CDR3aa: CASSLAGHSEGEAFF
CDR3nt: TGCGCCAGCAGCTTGGCGGGACACTCAGAGGGTGAAGCTTTCTTT

d_gene: -
j_gene: TRBJ2-2
abundance: -
v_gene: TRBV7-3
CDR3aa: CASSPSRTGELFF
CDR3nt: TGTGCCAGCAGCCCCAGTAGGACCGGGGAGCTGTTTTTT

d_gene: -
j_gene: TRBJ1-1
abundance: -
v_gene: TRBV19
CDR3aa: CASSIIGLMNTEAFF
CDR3nt: TGTGCCAGTAGTATAATTGGACTAATGAACACTGAAGCTTTCTTT

d_gene: TRBD1
j_gene: TRBJ1-1
abundance: -
v_gene: TRBV7-2
CDR3aa: CASSSNRGLGSEAFF
CDR3nt: TGTGCCAGCAGCTCCAACAGGGGGCTGGGGTCTGAAGCTTTCTTT

d_gene: TRBD1
j_gene: TRBJ1-5
abundance: -
v_gene: TRBV6-1
CDR3aa: CATSDRGNQPQHF
CDR3nt: TGTGCCACCTCAGACAGGGGGAATCAGCCCCAGCATTTT

d_gene: TRBD2
j_gene: TRBJ2-3
abundance: -
v_gene: TRBV11-2
CDR3aa: CASSSGLGQGTDTQYF
CDR3nt: TGTGCCAGCAGCTCCGGACTAGGGCAGGGCACAGATACGCAGTATTTT

d_gene: -
j_gene: TRBJ1-1
abundance: -
v_gene: TRBV9
CDR3aa: CASRGPNTEAFF
CDR3nt: TGTGCCAGCAGGGGACCGAACACTGAAGCTTTCTTT

d_gene: -
j_gene: TRBJ2-2
abundance: -
v_gene: TRBV19
CDR3aa: CASSIGGISGTGELFF
CDR3nt: TGTGCCAGTAGTATAGGAGGGATCTCGGGTACCGGGGAGCTGTTTTTT

d_gene: -
j_gene: TRBJ2-5
abundance: -
v_gene: TRBV25-1
CDR3aa: CASSVPATRETQYF
CDR3nt: TGTGCCAGCAGTGTTCCCGCGACCCGGGAGACCCAGTACTTC

d_gene: -
j_gene: TRBJ2-7
abundance: -
v_gene: TRBV19
CDR3aa: CASRPQGGRTYEQYF
CDR3nt: TGTGCCAGTAGACCCCAGGGGGGGCGCACCTACGAGCAGTACTTC